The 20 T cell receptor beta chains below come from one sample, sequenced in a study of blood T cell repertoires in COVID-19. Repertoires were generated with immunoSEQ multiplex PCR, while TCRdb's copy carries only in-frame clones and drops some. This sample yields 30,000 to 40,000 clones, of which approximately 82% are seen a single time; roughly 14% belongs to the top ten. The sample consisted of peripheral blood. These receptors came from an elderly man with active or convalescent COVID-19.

CDR3 sequence reads: CASSSGLAVNNEQFF. The CDR3 coding sequence is TGTGCCAGCAGCTCCGGACTAGCGGTTAACAATGAGCAGTTCTTC. This sequence joins TRBV7-9 and TRBJ2-1; 10 bases agree with TRBD2. This CDR3 has 15 residues. V was clipped by 4 bases and J by 5 bases; unmatched bases: 5. From germline, CDR1 is SEHNR and CDR2 FQNEAQ (reference sequence).

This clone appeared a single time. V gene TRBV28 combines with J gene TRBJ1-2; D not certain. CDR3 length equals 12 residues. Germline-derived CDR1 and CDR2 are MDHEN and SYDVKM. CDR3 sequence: CLVGNGLYGYTF. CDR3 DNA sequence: TGTCTGGTGGGCAATGGACTATATGGCTACACCTTC.

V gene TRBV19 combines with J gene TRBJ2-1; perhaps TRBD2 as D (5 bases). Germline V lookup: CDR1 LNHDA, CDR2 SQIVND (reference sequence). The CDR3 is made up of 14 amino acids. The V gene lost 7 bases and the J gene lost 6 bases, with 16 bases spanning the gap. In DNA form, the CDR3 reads TGTGCCAGTACGAAAGGACTTACCTTCAATGAGCAGTTCTTC. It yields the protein CASTKGLTFNEQFF.

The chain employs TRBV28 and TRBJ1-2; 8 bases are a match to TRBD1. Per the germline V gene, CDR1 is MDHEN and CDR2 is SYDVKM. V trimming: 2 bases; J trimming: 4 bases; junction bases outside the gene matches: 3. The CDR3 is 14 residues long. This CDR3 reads CASSLAGGIYGYTF. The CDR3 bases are TGTGCCAGCAGTTTAGCAGGGGGCATCTATGGCTACACCTTC.

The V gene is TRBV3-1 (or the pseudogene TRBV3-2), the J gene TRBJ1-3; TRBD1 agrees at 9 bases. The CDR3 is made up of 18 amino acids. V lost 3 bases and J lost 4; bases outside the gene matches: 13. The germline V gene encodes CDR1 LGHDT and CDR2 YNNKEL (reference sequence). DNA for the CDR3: TGTGCCAGCAGCCATAAAATTAACAGGGGGCTGAGAGGAAACACCATATATTTT. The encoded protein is CASSHKINRGLRGNTIYF.

The CDR3 DNA follows: TGTGCCAGCAGCCAACTCTGGAGCTCCTACAATGAGCAGTTCTTC. Its translation is CASSQLWSSYNEQFF. J is TRBJ2-1 and V is TRBV11-2; D ambiguous. CDR1 is SGHAT and CDR2 is FQNNGV in the germline V gene. The V end was cut by 5 bases, the J end by 0 bases, with 11 bases between. The CDR3 is 15 amino acids.

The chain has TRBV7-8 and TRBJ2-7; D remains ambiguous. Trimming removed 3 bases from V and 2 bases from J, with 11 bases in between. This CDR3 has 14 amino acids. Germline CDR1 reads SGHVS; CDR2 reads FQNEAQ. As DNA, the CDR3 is TGTGCCAGCAGCTTCGGAGAGATTACCTACGAGCAGTACTTC. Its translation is CASSFGEITYEQYF.

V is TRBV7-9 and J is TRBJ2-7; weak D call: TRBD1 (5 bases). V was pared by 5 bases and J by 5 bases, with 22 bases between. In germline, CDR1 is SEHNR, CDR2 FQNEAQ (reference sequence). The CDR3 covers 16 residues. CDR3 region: CASSQGSGQGANEQYF. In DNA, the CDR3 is TGTGCCAGCAGCCAAGGGTCAGGTCAGGGTGCGAACGAGCAGTACTTC.

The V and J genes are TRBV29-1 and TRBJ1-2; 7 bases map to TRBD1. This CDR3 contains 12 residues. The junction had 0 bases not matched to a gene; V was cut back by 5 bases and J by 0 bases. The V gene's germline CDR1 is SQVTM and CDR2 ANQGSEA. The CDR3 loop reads CSVQGANYGYTF. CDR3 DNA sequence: TGCAGCGTTCAGGGGGCTAACTATGGCTACACCTTC. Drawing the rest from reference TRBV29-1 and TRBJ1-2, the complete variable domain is SAVISQKPSRDICQRGTSLTIQCQVDSQVTMMFWYRQQPGQSLTLIATANQGSEATYESGFVIDKFPISRPNLTFSTLTVSNMSPEDSSIYLCSVQGANYGYTFGSGTRLTVV.

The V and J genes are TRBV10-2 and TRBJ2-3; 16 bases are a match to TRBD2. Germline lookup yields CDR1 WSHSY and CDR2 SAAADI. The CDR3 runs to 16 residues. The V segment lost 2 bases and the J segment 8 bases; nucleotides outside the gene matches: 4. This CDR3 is CASSEPGTSGGGTQYF. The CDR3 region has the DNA TGCGCCAGCAGTGAGCCCGGGACTAGCGGGGGGGGTACGCAGTATTTT.

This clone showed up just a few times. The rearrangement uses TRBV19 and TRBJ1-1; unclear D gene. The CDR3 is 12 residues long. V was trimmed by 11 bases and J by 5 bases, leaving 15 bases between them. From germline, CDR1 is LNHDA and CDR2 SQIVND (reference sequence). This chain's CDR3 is CARRGRVTEAFF. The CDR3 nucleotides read TGTGCCCGTCGGGGTCGCGTGACTGAAGCTTTCTTT.

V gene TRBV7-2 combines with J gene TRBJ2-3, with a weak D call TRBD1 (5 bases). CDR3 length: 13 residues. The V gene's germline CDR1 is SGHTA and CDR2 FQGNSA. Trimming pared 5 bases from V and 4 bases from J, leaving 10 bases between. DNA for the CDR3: TGTGCCAGCAGCGTAACAGGAGCAGATACGCAGTATTTT. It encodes CASSVTGADTQYF. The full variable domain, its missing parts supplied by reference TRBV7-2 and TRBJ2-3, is GAGVSQSPSNKVTEKGKDVELRCDPISGHTALYWYRQSLGQGLEFLIYFQGNSAPDKSGLPSDRFSAERTGGSVSTLTIQRTQQEDSAVYLCASSVTGADTQYFGPGTRLTVL.

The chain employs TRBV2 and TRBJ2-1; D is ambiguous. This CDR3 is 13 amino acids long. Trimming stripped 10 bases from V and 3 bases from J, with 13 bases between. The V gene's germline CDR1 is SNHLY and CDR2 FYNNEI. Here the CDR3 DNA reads TGTGCCAAACCGGGTTACCACTACAATGAGCAGTTCTTC. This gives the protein CAKPGYHYNEQFF.

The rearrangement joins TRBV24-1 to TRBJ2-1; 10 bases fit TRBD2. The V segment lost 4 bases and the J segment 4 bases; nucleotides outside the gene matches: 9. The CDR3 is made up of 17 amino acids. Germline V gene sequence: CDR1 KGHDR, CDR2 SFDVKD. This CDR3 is CATSDDTSGKIYNEQFF. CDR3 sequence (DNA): TGTGCCACCAGTGACGACACTAGCGGGAAAATATACAATGAGCAGTTCTTC.

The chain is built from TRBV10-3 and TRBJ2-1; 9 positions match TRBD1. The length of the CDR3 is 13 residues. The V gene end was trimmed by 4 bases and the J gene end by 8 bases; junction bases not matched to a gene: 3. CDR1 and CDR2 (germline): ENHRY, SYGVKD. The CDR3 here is CAISVDRGDEQFF. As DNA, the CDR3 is TGTGCCATCAGTGTTGACAGGGGGGATGAGCAGTTCTTC.

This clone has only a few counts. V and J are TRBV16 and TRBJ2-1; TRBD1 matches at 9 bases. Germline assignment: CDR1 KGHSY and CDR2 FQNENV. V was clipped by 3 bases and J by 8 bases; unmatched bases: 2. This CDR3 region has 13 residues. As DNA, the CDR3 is TGTGCCAGCAGCCAGGACAGGGGAGATGAGCAGTTCTTC. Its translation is CASSQDRGDEQFF.

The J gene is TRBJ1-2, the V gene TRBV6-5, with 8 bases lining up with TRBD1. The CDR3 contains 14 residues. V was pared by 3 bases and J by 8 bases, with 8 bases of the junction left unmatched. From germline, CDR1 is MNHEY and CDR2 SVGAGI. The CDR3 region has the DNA TGTGCCAGCAGTTATGGGGGACAGGCCGCCGGCTACACCTTC. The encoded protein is CASSYGGQAAGYTF.

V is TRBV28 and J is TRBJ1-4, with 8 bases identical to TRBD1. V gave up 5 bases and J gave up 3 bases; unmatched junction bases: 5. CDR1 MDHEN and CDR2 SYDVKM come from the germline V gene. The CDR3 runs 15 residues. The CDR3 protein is CASSPSTGANEKLFF. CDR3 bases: TGTGCCAGCAGTCCTTCGACAGGGGCTAATGAAAAACTGTTTTTT.

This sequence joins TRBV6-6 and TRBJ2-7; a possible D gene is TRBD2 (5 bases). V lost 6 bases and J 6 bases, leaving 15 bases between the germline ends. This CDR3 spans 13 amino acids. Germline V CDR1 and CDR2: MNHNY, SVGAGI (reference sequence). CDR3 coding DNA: TGTGCCAGCAGCCCCGGACTTTTTGGCGAGCAGTACTTC. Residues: CASSPGLFGEQYF.

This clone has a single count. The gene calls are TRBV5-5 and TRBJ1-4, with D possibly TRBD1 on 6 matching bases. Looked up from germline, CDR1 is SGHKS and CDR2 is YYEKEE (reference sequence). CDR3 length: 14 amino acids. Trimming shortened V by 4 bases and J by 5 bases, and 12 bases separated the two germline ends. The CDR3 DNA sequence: TGTGCCAGCAGCAGACAGGCTGTGAATGAAAAACTGTTTTTT. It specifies CASSRQAVNEKLFF.